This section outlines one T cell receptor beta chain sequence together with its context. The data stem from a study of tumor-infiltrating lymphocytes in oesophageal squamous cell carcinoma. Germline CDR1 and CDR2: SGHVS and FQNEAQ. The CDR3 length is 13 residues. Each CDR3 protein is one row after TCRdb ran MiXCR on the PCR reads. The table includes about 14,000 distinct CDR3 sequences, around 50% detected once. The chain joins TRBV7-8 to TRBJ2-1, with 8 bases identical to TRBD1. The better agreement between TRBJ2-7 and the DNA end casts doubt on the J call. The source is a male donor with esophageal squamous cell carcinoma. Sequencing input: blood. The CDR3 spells CASSRDRTYEQYF. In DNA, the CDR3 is TGTGCCAGCAGCCGGGACAGGACCTACGAGCAGTACTTC.